A selection of T cell receptor beta chains follows, all from one sample in a study of naive CD8 T cells in extremely preterm neonates. Data came from immunoSEQ multiplex PCR; TCRdb stores just in-frame clones and leaves some out. Found here are about 7,900 clones, about 98% of them singletons; the top ten hold 2.8%. Sequenced sample: naive CD8+ T cells from blood. These receptors all come from a human donor in good health. Both conserved end residues are part of each CDR3. The order of the fields is CDR3 protein, CDR3 DNA, D gene, clone size, J gene, V gene. D genes are given only for firm matches. Size tells how often a clone was seen (once, few, many) or the class of an expanded clone, and some rows leave it out.

CDR3 protein: CAITRSGELFF
CDR3 DNA: TGTGCCATAACGCGTTCGGGGGAGCTGTTTTTT
D gene: -
clone size: -
J gene: TRBJ2-2
V gene: TRBV5-4

CDR3 protein: CASSGPGWREVTGELFF
CDR3 DNA: TGTGCCAGCAGCGGACCGGGTTGGCGGGAGGTCACCGGGGAGCTGTTTTTT
D gene: TRBD2
clone size: -
J gene: TRBJ2-2
V gene: TRBV13

CDR3 protein: CASSLEASYEQYF
CDR3 DNA: TGTGCCAGCAGCTTAGAGGCCTCCTACGAGCAGTACTTC
D gene: -
clone size: -
J gene: TRBJ2-7
V gene: TRBV11-2

CDR3 protein: CASSPEELAGATPVNEQFF
CDR3 DNA: TGTGCCAGCAGCCCAGAGGAACTAGCGGGAGCTACCCCGGTCAATGAGCAGTTCTTC
D gene: TRBD2
clone size: -
J gene: TRBJ2-1
V gene: TRBV7-4

CDR3 protein: CASSLLGQGIYEQYF
CDR3 DNA: TGTGCCAGCAGCTTATTAGGACAGGGTATCTACGAGCAGTACTTC
D gene: TRBD1
clone size: -
J gene: TRBJ2-7
V gene: TRBV7-6

CDR3 protein: CASRRTSVMPGELFF
CDR3 DNA: TGTGCCAGCAGGCGGACTAGCGTAATGCCCGGGGAGCTGTTTTTT
D gene: TRBD2
clone size: -
J gene: TRBJ2-2
V gene: TRBV7-9

CDR3 protein: CASSLDGTGYEQYF
CDR3 DNA: TGTGCCAGCAGCTTAGATGGGACAGGGTACGAGCAGTACTTC
D gene: TRBD1
clone size: -
J gene: TRBJ2-7
V gene: TRBV7-8

CDR3 protein: CASRSLAGGSYNEQFF
CDR3 DNA: TGTGCCAGCAGATCACTAGCGGGGGGATCTTACAATGAGCAGTTCTTC
D gene: TRBD2
clone size: -
J gene: TRBJ2-1
V gene: TRBV5-6

CDR3 protein: CASSYFQGGTGELFF
CDR3 DNA: TGTGCCAGCAGTTACTTTCAGGGAGGGACCGGGGAGCTGTTTTTT
D gene: TRBD2
clone size: -
J gene: TRBJ2-2
V gene: TRBV6-6

CDR3 protein: CASSPSLRSTDTQYF
CDR3 DNA: TGTGCCAGCAGCCCAAGCCTCCGGAGCACAGATACGCAGTATTTT
D gene: -
clone size: -
J gene: TRBJ2-3
V gene: TRBV13

CDR3 protein: CASSLDRDRGPNEQFF
CDR3 DNA: TGCGCCAGCAGCTTGGACCGGGACAGGGGGCCGAATGAGCAGTTCTTC
D gene: TRBD1
clone size: -
J gene: TRBJ2-1
V gene: TRBV5-1

CDR3 protein: CASSQVLSGGAASYEQYF
CDR3 DNA: TGTGCCAGCAGCCAAGTCCTTAGCGGGGGGGCCGCTAGTTACGAGCAGTACTTC
D gene: TRBD2
clone size: -
J gene: TRBJ2-7
V gene: TRBV4-2

CDR3 protein: CASSFWSAEAFF
CDR3 DNA: TGTGCCAGCAGCTTTTGGAGCGCTGAAGCTTTCTTT
D gene: -
clone size: -
J gene: TRBJ1-1
V gene: TRBV5-5

CDR3 protein: CASSQDPGTANYGYTF
CDR3 DNA: TGTGCCAGCAGCCAAGATCCAGGGACAGCTAACTATGGCTACACCTTC
D gene: TRBD1
clone size: -
J gene: TRBJ1-2
V gene: TRBV4-2

CDR3 protein: CASSKAWPQHF
CDR3 DNA: TGTGCCAGCAGTAAAGCCTGGCCCCAGCATTTT
D gene: -
clone size: -
J gene: TRBJ1-5
V gene: TRBV27

CDR3 protein: CASPGAGRAAGELFF
CDR3 DNA: TGTGCCAGCCCCGGAGCCGGGAGGGCCGCCGGGGAGCTGTTTTTT
D gene: TRBD2
clone size: -
J gene: TRBJ2-2
V gene: TRBV11-2

CDR3 protein: CASSGGQGGYNYGYTF
CDR3 DNA: TGTGCCAGTAGTGGCGGGCAGGGAGGATACAACTATGGCTACACCTTC
D gene: -
clone size: once
J gene: TRBJ1-2
V gene: TRBV19

CDR3 protein: CASSYHQGARGYGYTF
CDR3 DNA: TGTGCCAGCAGTTATCATCAGGGGGCGCGGGGCTATGGCTACACCTTC
D gene: TRBD1
clone size: -
J gene: TRBJ1-2
V gene: TRBV6-5